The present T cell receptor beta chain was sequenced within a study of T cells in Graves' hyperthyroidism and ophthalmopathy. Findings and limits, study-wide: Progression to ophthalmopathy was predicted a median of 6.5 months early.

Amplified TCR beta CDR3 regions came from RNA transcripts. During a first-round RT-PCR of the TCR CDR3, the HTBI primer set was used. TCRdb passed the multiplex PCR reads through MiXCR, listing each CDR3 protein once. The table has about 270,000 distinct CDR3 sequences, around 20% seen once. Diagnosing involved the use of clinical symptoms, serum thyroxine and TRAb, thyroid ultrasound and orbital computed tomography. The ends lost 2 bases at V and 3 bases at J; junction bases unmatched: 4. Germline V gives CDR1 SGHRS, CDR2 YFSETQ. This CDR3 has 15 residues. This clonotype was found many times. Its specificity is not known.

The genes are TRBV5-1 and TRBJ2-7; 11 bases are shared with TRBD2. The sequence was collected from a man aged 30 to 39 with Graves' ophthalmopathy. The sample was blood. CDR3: CASSLLAGEFYEQYF. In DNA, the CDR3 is TGCGCCAGCAGCTTACTAGCGGGAGAATTCTACGAGCAGTACTTC.